This T cell receptor (beta chain) was captured by sequencing in a study of blood T cell repertoires in COVID-19. This clone occurred a few times. Measured with immunoSEQ multiplex PCR; TCRdb has only the in-frame clones, and not every one. This table holds a few hundred thousand clones, approximately 84% found once. The CDR3 extends over 16 amino acids. The germline gives CDR1 MNHNS, CDR2 SASEGT. V was clipped by 1 base and J by 6 bases; unmatched bases: 10. The TCR was taken from a woman aged 25 to 39 who had recovered from COVID-19. Sample: PBMCs or T cells enriched from blood (not recorded which). This sequence joins TRBV6-1 and TRBJ1-2, with TRBD1 matching over 8 bases. The CDR3 loop reads CASSEDPGAGGDGYTF. CDR3 in DNA: TGTGCCAGCAGTGAAGATCCCGGGGCAGGGGGCGATGGCTACACCTTC.